These 10 T cell receptor beta chains came from one sample sequenced in a study of blood T cell repertoires in COVID-19. Profiling relied on immunoSEQ multiplex PCR, and the TCRdb table lists in-frame clones only, not all of them. This table has 200,000 to 250,000 clones, roughly 88% appearing once. The sample was PBMCs or T cells enriched from blood (not recorded which). These receptors came from a woman aged 40 to 50 with acute COVID-19.

V gene TRBV2 combines with J gene TRBJ2-6; TRBD1 might be the D (5 bases). Germline V CDR1 and CDR2: SNHLY, FYNNEI. The CDR3 spans 15 residues. V shed 5 bases and J shed 0 bases, with 8 bases lying between them. CDR3 in amino acids: CASSRQRSGANVLTF. The CDR3 coding sequence is TGTGCCAGCAGTCGACAGCGCTCTGGGGCCAACGTCCTGACTTTC.

This rearrangement joins TRBV6-2 or TRBV6-3 to TRBJ1-1; the D is unclear. Trimming shortened V by 2 bases and J by 4 bases, and 14 bases separated the two germline ends. From germline, CDR1 is MNHEY and CDR2 SVGEGT. This CDR3 region has 15 residues. The chain's CDR3 is CASSYPPRFSTEAFF. CDR3 sequence (DNA): TGTGCCAGCAGTTACCCCCCCAGGTTTAGCACTGAAGCTTTCTTT.

V is TRBV7-8 and J is TRBJ1-1; D is possibly TRBD1 (6 bases). The V and J ends lost 4 bases and 0 bases respectively, with 15 bases between them. This CDR3 is built from 16 residues. Germline V gives CDR1 SGHVS, CDR2 FQNEAQ. The CDR3 coding sequence is TGTGCCAGCAGCTCATTAATCAGGACAGTGAACACTGAAGCTTTCTTT. Its translation: CASSSLIRTVNTEAFF. The entire variable domain, with the rest obtained from reference TRBV7-8 and TRBJ1-1, is as follows: GAGVSQSPRYKVAKRGQDVALRCDPISGHVSLFWYQQALGQGPEFLTYFQNEAQLDKSGLPSDRFFAERPEGSVSTLKIQRTQQEDSAVYLCASSSLIRTVNTEAFFGQGTRLTVV.

The chain carries TRBV5-1 and TRBJ1-6, with D perhaps TRBD1 (6 bases). This CDR3 has 14 residues. Germline assignment: CDR1 SGHRS and CDR2 YFSETQ. Trimming left V 7 bases short and J 7 bases short, with 15 bases between. The CDR3 DNA sequence: TGCGCCAGCTCCCATTGGACAGAAAATTCACCCCTCCACTTT. Protein: CASSHWTENSPLHF.

The chain combines TRBV28 with TRBJ1-2; TRBD1 is a possible D gene (5 bases). Germline V lookup: CDR1 MDHEN, CDR2 SYDVKM. CDR3 length equals 15 residues. Trimming shortened V by 5 bases and J by 8 bases, and 21 bases separated the two germline ends. The CDR3 loop reads CASSPASGDVPGYTF. CDR3 coding DNA: TGTGCCAGCAGTCCTGCTTCGGGGGATGTTCCGGGCTACACCTTC.

This chain joins TRBV19 and TRBJ1-2; no clear D. V lost 8 bases and J 8 bases, leaving 15 bases between the germline ends. This CDR3 is 12 amino acids long. In germline, CDR1 is LNHDA, CDR2 SQIVND (reference sequence). CDR3 sequence: CASGTGALGYTF. The CDR3 nucleotides are TGTGCCAGTGGAACGGGAGCCCTCGGCTACACCTTC.

CDR3 in amino acids: CASSSGTGDIQYF. The CDR3 coding sequence is TGTGCCAGCAGTTCCGGGACTGGTGACATTCAGTACTTC. This chain uses TRBV7-8 with TRBJ2-4; TRBD2 is a possible D gene (6 bases). Germline V gives CDR1 SGHVS, CDR2 FQNEAQ. The CDR3 loop spans 13 amino acids. Deletions cut 6 bases from V and 8 bases from J, with 14 bases between.

The J gene is TRBJ1-1, the V gene TRBV7-9; D not certain. Germline V gene sequence: CDR1 SEHNR, CDR2 FQNEAQ (reference sequence). The CDR3 totals 14 residues. Trimming took 3 bases from V and 0 from J, leaving 8 bases between them. CDR3 loop: CASSFGLLNTEAFF. The CDR3 region has the DNA TGTGCCAGCAGCTTCGGGTTGTTGAACACTGAAGCTTTCTTT.

The gene calls are TRBV27 and TRBJ2-2; 7 bases line up with TRBD2. The CDR3 runs to 17 residues. From germline, CDR1 is MNHEY and CDR2 SMNVEV (reference sequence). Unmatched junction bases numbered 10, after V lost 6 bases and J lost 0 bases. CDR3 residues: CASRSGLVRANTGELFF. In DNA, the CDR3 is TGTGCCAGCAGGTCCGGACTAGTTCGGGCGAACACCGGGGAGCTGTTTTTT.

This clone was counted a few times. The chain employs TRBV5-4 and TRBJ1-1, with D possibly TRBD1 on 5 matching bases. Germline CDR1 reads SGHNT; CDR2 reads YYREEE (reference sequence). The ends were cut back, 3 bases at V and 1 base at J, with 10 bases in the middle. This CDR3 is 14 amino acids long. CDR3 sequence reads: CASSSRGPNTEAFF. As DNA, the CDR3 is TGTGCCAGCAGCTCAAGGGGTCCGAACACTGAAGCTTTCTTT.